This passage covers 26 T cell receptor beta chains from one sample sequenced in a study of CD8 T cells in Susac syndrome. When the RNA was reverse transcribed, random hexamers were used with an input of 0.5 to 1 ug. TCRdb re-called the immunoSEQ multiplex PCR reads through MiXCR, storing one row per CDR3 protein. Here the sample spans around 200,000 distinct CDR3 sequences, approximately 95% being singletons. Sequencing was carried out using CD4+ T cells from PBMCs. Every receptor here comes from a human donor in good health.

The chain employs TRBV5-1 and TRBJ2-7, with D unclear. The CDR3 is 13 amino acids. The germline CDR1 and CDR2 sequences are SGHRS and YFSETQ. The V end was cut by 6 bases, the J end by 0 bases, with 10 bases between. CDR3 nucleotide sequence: TGCGCCAGCACCCAACCAGGCTCCTACGAGCAGTACTTC. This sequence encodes CASTQPGSYEQYF.

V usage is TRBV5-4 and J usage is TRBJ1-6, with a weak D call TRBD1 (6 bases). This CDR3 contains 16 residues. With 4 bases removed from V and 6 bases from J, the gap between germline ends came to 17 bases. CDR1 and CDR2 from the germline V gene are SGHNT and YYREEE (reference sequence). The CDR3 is CASSAISGAINSPLHF. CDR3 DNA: TGTGCCAGCAGCGCCATATCGGGGGCGATTAATTCACCCCTCCACTTT.

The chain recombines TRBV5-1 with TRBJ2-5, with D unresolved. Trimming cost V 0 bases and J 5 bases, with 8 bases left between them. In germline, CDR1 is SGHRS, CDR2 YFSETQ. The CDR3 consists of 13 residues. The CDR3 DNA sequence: TGCGCCAGCAGCTTGGACCGAAGGGAGACCCAGTACTTC. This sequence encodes CASSLDRRETQYF.

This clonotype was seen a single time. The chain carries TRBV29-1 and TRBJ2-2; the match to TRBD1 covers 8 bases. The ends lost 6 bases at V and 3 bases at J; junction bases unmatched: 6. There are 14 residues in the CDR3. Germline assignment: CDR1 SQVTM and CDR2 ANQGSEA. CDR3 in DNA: TGCAGCGTGGTGGGACAGGCTGACACCGGGGAGCTGTTTTTT. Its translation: CSVVGQADTGELFF.

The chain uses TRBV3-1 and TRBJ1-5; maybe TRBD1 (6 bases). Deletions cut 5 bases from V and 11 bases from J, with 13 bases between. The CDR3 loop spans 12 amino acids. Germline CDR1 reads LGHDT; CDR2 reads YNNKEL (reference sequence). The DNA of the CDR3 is TGTGCCAGCAGCAGAGGTGAGGGGGCCCAGCATTTT. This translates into CASSRGEGAQHF.

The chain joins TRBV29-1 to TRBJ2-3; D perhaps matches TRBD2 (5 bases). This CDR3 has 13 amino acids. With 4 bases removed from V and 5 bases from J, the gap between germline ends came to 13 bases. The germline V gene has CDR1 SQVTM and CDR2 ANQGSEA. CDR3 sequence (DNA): TGCAGCGTTGCTCACAGTGGAGGAGATACGCAGTATTTT. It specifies CSVAHSGGDTQYF.

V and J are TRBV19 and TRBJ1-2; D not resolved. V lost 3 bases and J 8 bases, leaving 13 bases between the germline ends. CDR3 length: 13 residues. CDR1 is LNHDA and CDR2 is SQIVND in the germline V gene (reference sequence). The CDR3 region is CASSIGPSVGYTF. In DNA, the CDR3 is TGTGCCAGTAGTATCGGACCTTCCGTGGGCTACACCTTC.

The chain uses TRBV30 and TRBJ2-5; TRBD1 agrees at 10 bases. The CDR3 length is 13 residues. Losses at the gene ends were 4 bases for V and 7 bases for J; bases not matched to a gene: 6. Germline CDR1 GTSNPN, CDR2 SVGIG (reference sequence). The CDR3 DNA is TGTGCCTGGAATCGCCGGGACAGGGGGACCCAGTACTTC. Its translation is CAWNRRDRGTQYF.

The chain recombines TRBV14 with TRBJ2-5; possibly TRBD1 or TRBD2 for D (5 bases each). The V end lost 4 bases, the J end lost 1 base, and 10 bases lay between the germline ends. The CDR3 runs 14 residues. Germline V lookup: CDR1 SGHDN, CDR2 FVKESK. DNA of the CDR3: TGTGCCAGCAGCCGAGCCGGGACCCAAGAGACCCAGTACTTC. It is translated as CASSRAGTQETQYF.

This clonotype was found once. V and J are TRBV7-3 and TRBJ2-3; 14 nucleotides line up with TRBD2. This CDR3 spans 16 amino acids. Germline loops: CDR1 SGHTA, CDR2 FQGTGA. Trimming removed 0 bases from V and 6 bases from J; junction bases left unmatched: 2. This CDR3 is CASSLTGLAGDDTQYF. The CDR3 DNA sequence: TGTGCCAGCAGCTTAACGGGACTAGCGGGAGACGATACGCAGTATTTT.

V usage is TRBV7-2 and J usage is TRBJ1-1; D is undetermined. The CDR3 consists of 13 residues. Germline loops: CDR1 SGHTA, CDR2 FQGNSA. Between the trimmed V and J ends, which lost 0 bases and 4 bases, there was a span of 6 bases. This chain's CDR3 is CASSLARRTEAFF. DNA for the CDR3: TGTGCCAGCAGCTTAGCCCGCCGCACTGAAGCTTTCTTT.

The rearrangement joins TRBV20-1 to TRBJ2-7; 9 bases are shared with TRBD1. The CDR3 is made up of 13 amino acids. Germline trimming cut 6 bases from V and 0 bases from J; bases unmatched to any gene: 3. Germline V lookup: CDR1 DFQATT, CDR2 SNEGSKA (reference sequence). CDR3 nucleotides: TGCAGTGCCGAGACAGGGGGCTCCTACGAGCAGTACGTC. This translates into CSAETGGSYEQYV.

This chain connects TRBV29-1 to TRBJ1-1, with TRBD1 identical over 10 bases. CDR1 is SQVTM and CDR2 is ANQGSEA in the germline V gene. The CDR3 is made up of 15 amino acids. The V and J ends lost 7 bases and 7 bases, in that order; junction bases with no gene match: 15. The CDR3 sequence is CSAETPTGGLNEAFF. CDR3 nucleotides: TGCAGCGCCGAAACCCCGACAGGGGGCCTAAATGAAGCTTTCTTT.

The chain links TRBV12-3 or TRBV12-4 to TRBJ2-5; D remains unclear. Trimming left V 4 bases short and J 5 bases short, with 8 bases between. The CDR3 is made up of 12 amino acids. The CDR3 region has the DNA TGTGCCAGCAGTTACTTCGGGGAGACCCAGTACTTC. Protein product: CASSYFGETQYF.

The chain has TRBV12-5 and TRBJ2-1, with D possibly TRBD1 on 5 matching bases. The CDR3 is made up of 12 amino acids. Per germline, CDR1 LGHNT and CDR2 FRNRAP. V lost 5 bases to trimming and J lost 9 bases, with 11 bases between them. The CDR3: CASGQDISEQFF. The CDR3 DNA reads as TGTGCTAGTGGTCAGGACATTTCTGAGCAGTTCTTC.

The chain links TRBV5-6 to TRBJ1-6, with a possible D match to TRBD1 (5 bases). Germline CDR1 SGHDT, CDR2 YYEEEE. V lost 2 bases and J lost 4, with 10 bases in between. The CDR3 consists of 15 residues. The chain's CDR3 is CASSFRDGYNSPLHF. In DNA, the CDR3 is TGTGCCAGCAGCTTCCGGGACGGATATAATTCACCCCTCCACTTT.

The CDR3 region has the DNA TGTGCCAGCAGCCAAGGGGGAGGACAGGGGGCCTTGTCACCCCTCCACTTT. Protein: CASSQGGGQGALSPLHF. The V and J genes are TRBV3-1 and TRBJ1-6; 11 positions match TRBD1. The CDR3 has 17 amino acids. Germline CDR1 LGHDT, CDR2 YNNKEL (reference sequence). V shed 1 base and J 10 bases; nucleotides not matched to a gene: 9.

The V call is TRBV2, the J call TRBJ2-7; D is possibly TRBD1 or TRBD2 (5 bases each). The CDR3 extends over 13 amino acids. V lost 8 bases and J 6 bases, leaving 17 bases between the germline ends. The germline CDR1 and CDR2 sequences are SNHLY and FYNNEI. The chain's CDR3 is CASGREGRGEQYF. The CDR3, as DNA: TGTGCCAGCGGGCGAGAGGGACGAGGCGAGCAGTACTTC.

The chain's CDR3 is CASSPATHREQYV. DNA for the CDR3: TGTGCCAGCAGCCCCGCGACTCACCGCGAGCAGTACGTC. The chain employs TRBV7-9 and TRBJ2-7; no clear D. Germline values: CDR1 SEHNR, CDR2 FQNEAQ (reference sequence). V lost 5 bases to trimming and J lost 6 bases, with 14 bases between them. CDR3 size: 13 residues.

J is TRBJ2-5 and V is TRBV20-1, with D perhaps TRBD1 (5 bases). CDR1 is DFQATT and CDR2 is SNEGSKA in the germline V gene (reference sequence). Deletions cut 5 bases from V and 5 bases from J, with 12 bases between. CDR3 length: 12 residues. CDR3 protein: CSAPGSGETQYF. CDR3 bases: TGCAGTGCTCCAGGGTCTGGTGAGACCCAGTACTTC.

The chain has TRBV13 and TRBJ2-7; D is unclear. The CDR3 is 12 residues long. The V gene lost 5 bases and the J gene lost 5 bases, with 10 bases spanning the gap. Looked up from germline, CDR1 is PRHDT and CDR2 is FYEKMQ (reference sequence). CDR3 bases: TGTGCCAGCAGCACCCGAGAGCACGAGCAGTACTTC. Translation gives CASSTREHEQYF.

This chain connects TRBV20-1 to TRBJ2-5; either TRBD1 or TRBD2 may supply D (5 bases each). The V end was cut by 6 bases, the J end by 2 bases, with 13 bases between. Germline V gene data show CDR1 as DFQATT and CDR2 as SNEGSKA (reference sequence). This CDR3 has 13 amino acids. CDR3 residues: CSARAGAQETQYF. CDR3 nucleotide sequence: TGCAGTGCCCGAGCCGGGGCTCAAGAGACCCAGTACTTC.

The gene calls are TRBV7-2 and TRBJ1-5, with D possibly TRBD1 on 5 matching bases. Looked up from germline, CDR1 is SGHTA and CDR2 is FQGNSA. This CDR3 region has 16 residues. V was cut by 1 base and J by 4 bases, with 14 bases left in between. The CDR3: CASSLESGPSNQPQHF. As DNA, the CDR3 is TGTGCCAGCAGCTTAGAATCAGGGCCGAGTAATCAGCCCCAGCATTTT.

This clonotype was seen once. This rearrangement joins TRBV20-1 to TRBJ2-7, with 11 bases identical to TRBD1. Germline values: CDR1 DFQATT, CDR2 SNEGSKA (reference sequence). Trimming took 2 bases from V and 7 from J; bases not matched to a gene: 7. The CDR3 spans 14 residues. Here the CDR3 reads CSARIGTGGFEQYV. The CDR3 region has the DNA TGCAGTGCTAGAATAGGGACAGGGGGATTTGAGCAGTACGTC.

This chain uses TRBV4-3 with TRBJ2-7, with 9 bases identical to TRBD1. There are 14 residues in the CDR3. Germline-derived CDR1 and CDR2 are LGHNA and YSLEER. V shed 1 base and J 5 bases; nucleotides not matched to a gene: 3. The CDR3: CASSQGGQGHEQYF. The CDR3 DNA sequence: TGCGCCAGCAGCCAAGGGGGACAGGGTCACGAGCAGTACTTC.

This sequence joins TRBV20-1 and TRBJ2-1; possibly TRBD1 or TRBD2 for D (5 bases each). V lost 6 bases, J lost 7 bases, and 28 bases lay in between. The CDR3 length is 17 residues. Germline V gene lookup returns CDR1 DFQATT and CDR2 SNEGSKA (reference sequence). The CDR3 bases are TGCAGTGCCACATCTACCCCCGCGCCGGGACGGATGAATGAGCAGTTCTTC. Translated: CSATSTPAPGRMNEQFF.